The 3 T cell receptor beta chains given below trace back to one sample, sequenced in a study of T cell responses to AZD1222 COVID-19 vaccine. Data came from immunoSEQ multiplex PCR; TCRdb stores just in-frame clones and leaves some out. The sample consists of approximately 150,000 clones, 80% to 95% of them appearing once. The sample consisted of peripheral blood, taken on day 0 of AZD1222 vaccination. Source of these receptors: an adult in good health.

This clone was seen just once. The chain employs TRBV10-3 and TRBJ1-1, with TRBD1 matching 8 bases. This CDR3 spans 16 amino acids. V was clipped by 0 bases and J by 9 bases; unmatched bases: 12. Germline loops: CDR1 ENHRY, CDR2 SYGVKD. The CDR3 DNA is TGTGCCATCAGTGAGTCTCCTACAGGACAGGGAGGTAAAGCTTTCTTT. Residues: CAISESPTGQGGKAFF.

The gene calls are TRBV7-9 and TRBJ1-6, with D maybe TRBD1 (5 bases). The CDR3 loop spans 14 amino acids. Germline values: CDR1 SEHNR, CDR2 FQNEAQ (reference sequence). The V and J ends lost 5 bases and 9 bases respectively, with 14 bases between them. The CDR3 spells CASSPGGLASPLHF. The CDR3 DNA reads TGTGCCAGCAGCCCCGGGGGGTTAGCTTCACCCCTCCACTTT.

This sequence joins TRBV30 and TRBJ2-1; no reliable D call. V was clipped by 0 bases and J by 2 bases, with 8 bases between them. The V gene's germline CDR1 is GTSNPN and CDR2 SVGIG (reference sequence). CDR3 size: 14 residues. CDR3 DNA sequence: TGTGCCTGGAGTGTGGGCCCTCCCTACAATGAGCAGTTCTTC. Protein: CAWSVGPPYNEQFF. The full variable domain, rest sourced from reference TRBV30 and TRBJ2-1, is SQTIHQWPATLVQPVGSPLSLECTVEGTSNPNLYWYRQAAGRGLQLLFYSVGIGQISSEVPQNLSASRPQDRQFILSSKKLLLSDSGFYLCAWSVGPPYNEQFFGPGTRLTVL.